This T cell receptor (beta chain) was captured by sequencing in a study of blood T cell repertoires in COVID-19. In the study overall: Italy, Spain and the United States were the sources of the convalescent and acute COVID-19 samples.

Original data processing: Quantification of nucleated cells was approximated via reference gene primer amplification. Assay: immunoSEQ multiplex PCR; the TCRdb copy retains only in-frame clones and omits some. V and J calls and clone size come straight from that table; D and trimming were deduced from the DNA. In the table there are approximately 300,000 clones, about 90% of which are singletons. V shed 5 bases and J 0 bases; nucleotides not matched to a gene: 6. Germline loops: CDR1 MNHEY, CDR2 SMNVEV (reference sequence). This CDR3 has 16 residues. Sample: PBMCs or T cells enriched from blood (not recorded which). The rearrangement uses TRBV27 and TRBJ2-3; 9 positions match TRBD1. The clonotype originates from a young woman who had recovered from COVID-19. The CDR3 protein is CASSEHRGRSTDTQYF. The CDR3 DNA is TGTGCCAGCAGTGAACACAGGGGGCGCAGCACAGATACGCAGTATTTT.